This TCR beta chain originates from a study of blood T cells in healthy people across ages. Study-wide results and caveats: Leaving the PBMCs unsorted stopped any conclusive comparison of naive versus antigen-experienced cells. Per million T cells, TCR beta diversity dropped about linearly as age rose.

For the second PCR, which ran for 7 to 11 cycles, a sample-barcoded 5' primer and a J-beta primer mix were used. Every cDNA was tagged by a template-switch adaptor with 12 random nucleotides. TCRdb ran MiXCR on the 5' RACE reads and lists one entry per CDR3 protein. The sample has approximately 790,000 distinct CDR3 sequences, approximately 67% seen once. Turning to this clonotype: Its antigen is not known.

The CDR3 covers 15 residues. Germline loops: CDR1 LGHNA, CDR2 YNFKEQ. V was trimmed by 0 bases and J by 7 bases, leaving 13 bases between them. Sequenced material: blood. This rearrangement joins TRBV4-2 to TRBJ2-1; D perhaps matches TRBD2 (7 bases). This receptor was obtained from a man aged 25 to 40 in good health. CDR3 residues: CASSQEGGRFNEQFF. In DNA form, the CDR3 reads TGTGCCAGCAGCCAAGAGGGGGGGCGGTTTAATGAGCAGTTCTTC.